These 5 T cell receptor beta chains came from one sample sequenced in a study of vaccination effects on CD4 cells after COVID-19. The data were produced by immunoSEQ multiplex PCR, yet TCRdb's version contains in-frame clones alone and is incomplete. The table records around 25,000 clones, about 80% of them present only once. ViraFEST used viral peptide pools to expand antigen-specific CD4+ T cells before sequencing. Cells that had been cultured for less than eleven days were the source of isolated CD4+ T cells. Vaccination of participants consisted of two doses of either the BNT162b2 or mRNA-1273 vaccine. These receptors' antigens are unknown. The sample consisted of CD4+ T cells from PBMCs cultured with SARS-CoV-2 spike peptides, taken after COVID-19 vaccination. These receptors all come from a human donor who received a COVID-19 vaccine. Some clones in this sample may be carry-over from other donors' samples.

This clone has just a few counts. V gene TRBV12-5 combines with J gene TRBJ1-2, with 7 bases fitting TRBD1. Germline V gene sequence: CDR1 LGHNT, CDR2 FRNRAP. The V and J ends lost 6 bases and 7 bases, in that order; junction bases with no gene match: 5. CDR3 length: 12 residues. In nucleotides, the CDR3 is TGTGCTAGTGGCGACAGGGCGGTTGGCTACACCTTC. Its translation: CASGDRAVGYTF.

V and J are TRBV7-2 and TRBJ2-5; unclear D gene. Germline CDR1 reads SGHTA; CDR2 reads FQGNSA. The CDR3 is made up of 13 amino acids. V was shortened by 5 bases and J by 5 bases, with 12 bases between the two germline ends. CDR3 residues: CASSIPLGETQYF. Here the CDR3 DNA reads TGTGCCAGCAGCATACCGTTGGGGGAGACCCAGTACTTC.

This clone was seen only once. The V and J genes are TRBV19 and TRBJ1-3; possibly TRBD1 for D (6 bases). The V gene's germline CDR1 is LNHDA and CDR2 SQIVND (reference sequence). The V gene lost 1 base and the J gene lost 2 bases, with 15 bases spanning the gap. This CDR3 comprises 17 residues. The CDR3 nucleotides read TGTGCCAGTAGTATAGGCCTCGGACAGACAACTGGAAACACCATATATTTT. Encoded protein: CASSIGLGQTTGNTIYF.

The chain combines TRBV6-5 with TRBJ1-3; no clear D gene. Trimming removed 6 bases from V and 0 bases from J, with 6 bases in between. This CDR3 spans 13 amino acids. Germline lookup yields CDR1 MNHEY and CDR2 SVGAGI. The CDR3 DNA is TGTGCCAGCAGGGGTGCCTCTGGAAACACCATATATTTT. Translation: CASRGASGNTIYF.

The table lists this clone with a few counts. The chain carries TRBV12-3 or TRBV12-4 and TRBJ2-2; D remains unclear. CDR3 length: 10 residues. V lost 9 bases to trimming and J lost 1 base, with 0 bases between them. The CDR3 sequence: CARNTGELFF. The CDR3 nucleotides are TGTGCCAGGAACACCGGGGAGCTGTTTTTT.